These 27 T cell receptor beta chains originate from one sample sequenced in a study of memory CD4+ T cells and cytomegalovirus serostatus. The table came from immunoSEQ multiplex PCR; TCRdb's copy has only in-frame clones and leaves some out. The sample shows about 61,000 clones, over 60% of them seen only once. Single viable CD3+CD4+CD8-CD45RO+ cells were sorted as the memory CD4+ T cells. Sequenced input: memory CD4+ T cells from blood. Every receptor here comes from an adult in good health and CMV-seronegative. Some clones in this sample may be carry-over from other donors' samples.

The chain combines TRBV7-2 with TRBJ1-4, with TRBD1 as a possible D gene (5 bases). Trimming cost V 5 bases and J 6 bases, with 13 bases left between them. Per the germline V gene, CDR1 is SGHTA and CDR2 is FQGNSA. This CDR3 region has 14 residues. Here the CDR3 reads CASSPQATDEKLFF. The CDR3 DNA reads as TGTGCCAGCAGCCCGCAGGCGACAGATGAAAAACTGTTTTTT.

This chain joins TRBV7-9 and TRBJ1-4, with D perhaps matching TRBD1 (5 bases). The germline gives CDR1 SEHNR, CDR2 FQNEAQ (reference sequence). Trimming took off 4 bases at V and 6 bases at J, with 12 bases between the two ends. This CDR3 has 14 amino acids. CDR3 amino acids: CASSSNVGDEKLFF. In DNA, the CDR3 is TGTGCCAGCAGCTCCAATGTGGGGGATGAAAAACTGTTTTTT.

This clone has only one observation. This chain links TRBV5-1 with TRBJ2-5; 8 bases fit TRBD2. V shed 3 bases, J shed 3 bases, and the junction held 10 bases outside the gene matches. CDR1 is SGHRS, CDR2 YFSETQ, per germline. The CDR3 covers 16 residues. The DNA of the CDR3 is TGCGCCAGCAGCTGGGCAGAAGCGGGGGCGAAAGAGACCCAGTACTTC. Its protein product is CASSWAEAGAKETQYF.

The CDR3 region has the DNA TGTGCCAGCAGCTTGGGTCTGTCCGGTACCTACAATGAGCAGTTCTTC. The encoded protein is CASSLGLSGTYNEQFF. The chain combines TRBV5-4 with TRBJ2-1; no clear D. CDR1 is SGHNT, CDR2 YYREEE, per germline (reference sequence). CDR3 length: 16 amino acids. Trimming removed 0 bases at V and 2 bases at J, with 12 bases between.

The rearrangement links TRBV5-4 to TRBJ2-2, with D maybe TRBD2 (6 bases). The CDR3 contains 14 residues. The V gene lost 3 bases and the J gene lost 10 bases, with 16 bases spanning the gap. Germline V gene sequence: CDR1 SGHNT, CDR2 YYREEE (reference sequence). The CDR3 sequence is CASSSGLHTEELFF. The DNA for the CDR3 is TGTGCCAGCAGCTCGGGACTCCATACGGAGGAGCTGTTTTTT.

The chain joins TRBV28 to TRBJ2-1; possible D gene TRBD2, 7 bases. V lost 5 bases, J lost 0 bases, and 14 bases lay in between. Germline-derived CDR1 and CDR2 are MDHEN and SYDVKM. This CDR3 has 16 amino acids. CDR3 nucleotides: TGTGCCAGCAGTACTGGGGGGGCTAGCTCCTACAATGAGCAGTTCTTC. Protein: CASSTGGASSYNEQFF.

The chain is built from TRBV2 and TRBJ2-7; D is possibly TRBD2 (6 bases). V was cut by 8 bases and J by 0 bases, with 20 bases left in between. Germline CDR1 reads SNHLY; CDR2 reads FYNNEI. The CDR3 totals 16 residues. The CDR3 loop reads CASGSGGWASSYEQYF. In DNA form, the CDR3 reads TGTGCCAGCGGGTCCGGGGGATGGGCAAGCTCCTACGAGCAGTACTTC.

The rearrangement joins TRBV6-1 to TRBJ1-2, with 9 positions matching TRBD1. The CDR3 contains 15 residues. Germline V CDR1 and CDR2: MNHNS, SASEGT. With V trimmed by 6 bases and J by 8 bases, 13 bases remained unmatched. The CDR3 protein is CASSPPNRGQEGYTF. As DNA, the CDR3 is TGTGCCAGCAGCCCCCCCAACAGGGGGCAGGAGGGCTACACCTTC.

The chain joins TRBV5-5 to TRBJ1-2, with D possibly matching TRBD1 (5 bases). CDR1 is SGHKS and CDR2 is YYEKEE in the germline V gene (reference sequence). The CDR3 sequence is 15 residues long. Trimming pared 0 bases from V and 1 base from J, leaving 10 bases between. The CDR3 DNA follows: TGTGCCAGCAGCTTGGACGCAGGGTTTAACTATGGCTACACCTTC. Amino acids: CASSLDAGFNYGYTF.

The CDR3 DNA reads as TGTGCCAGCAGTGAAAGACTCCGCTCCTACAATGAGCAGTTCTTC. Amino acids: CASSERLRSYNEQFF. This sequence joins TRBV2 and TRBJ2-1, with D hard to call. The length of the CDR3 is 15 residues. Trimming cost V 2 bases and J 0 bases, with 8 bases left between them. CDR1 is SNHLY and CDR2 is FYNNEI in the germline V gene.

This clone came up a few times. The chain combines TRBV27 with TRBJ2-5; 7 bases are a match to TRBD1. Germline loops: CDR1 MNHEY, CDR2 SMNVEV (reference sequence). V lost 5 bases to trimming and J lost 4 bases; unmatched junction nucleotides: 19. This CDR3 spans 18 amino acids. The DNA of the CDR3 is TGTGCCAGCAGTCGGGTTTACAGGGGCGTTTCTTTGGGAGAGACCCAGTACTTC. It is translated as CASSRVYRGVSLGETQYF.

The V gene is TRBV7-9, the J gene TRBJ2-3; D may match TRBD1 or TRBD2 (6 bases each). From germline, CDR1 is SEHNR and CDR2 FQNEAQ (reference sequence). Trimming shortened V by 3 bases and J by 1 base, and 8 bases separated the two germline ends. There are 14 residues in the CDR3. The CDR3 here is CASSLRGGTDTQYF. CDR3 nucleotide sequence: TGTGCCAGCAGCTTGAGGGGGGGCACAGATACGCAGTATTTT.

The chain couples TRBV2 to TRBJ2-1; a weak D match, TRBD2 (7 bases). The CDR3 contains 20 residues. With 7 bases removed from V and 1 base from J, the gap between germline ends came to 29 bases. Germline-derived CDR1 and CDR2 are SNHLY and FYNNEI. CDR3 protein: CASNPRNLGRGAESYNEQFF. The CDR3 region has the DNA TGTGCCAGCAATCCCCGAAATCTAGGACGGGGGGCCGAGTCCTACAATGAGCAGTTCTTC.

The gene calls are TRBV29-1 and TRBJ2-7; no definite D call. This CDR3 has 11 amino acids. Deletions cut 4 bases from V and 3 bases from J, with 7 bases between. Germline V CDR1 and CDR2: SQVTM, ANQGSEA. The CDR3, as DNA: TGCAGCGTTGGCTTCAGCTACGAGCAGTACTTC. Translation: CSVGFSYEQYF.

With respect to this clone: Other DNA sequences in the sample encode the same CDR3. The rearrangement joins TRBV28 to TRBJ2-1; 10 nucleotides line up with TRBD1. Germline V CDR1 and CDR2: MDHEN, SYDVKM. Losses at the gene ends were 6 bases for V and 2 bases for J; bases not matched to a gene: 1. This CDR3 spans 14 amino acids. The CDR3 spells CASRTGGAYNEQFF. The CDR3 DNA sequence: TGTGCCAGCAGGACAGGGGGCGCCTACAATGAGCAGTTCTTC.

The chain joins TRBV10-3 to TRBJ1-1, with a weak D call TRBD1 (5 bases). The V end was cut by 3 bases, the J end by 5 bases, with 13 bases between. The germline V gene has CDR1 ENHRY and CDR2 SYGVKD. This CDR3 has 14 residues. Here the CDR3 DNA reads TGTGCCATCAGTGACCCCAGGGTGGTTACTGAAGCTTTCTTT. Translated, it gives CAISDPRVVTEAFF.

A note on this clone: A read error may account for a junction end that differs from germline. The chain joins TRBV2 to TRBJ2-4; 7 positions match TRBD1. Germline CDR1 reads SNHLY; CDR2 reads FYNNEI. The CDR3 is made up of 13 amino acids. This CDR3 is CASSETGAPVVRF. Here the CDR3 DNA reads TGTGCCAGCAGTGAAACAGGGGCCCCGGTAGTTCGTTTC.

CDR3 sequence: CASSGTGGNYGYTF. DNA for the CDR3: TGTGCCAGCAGCGGGACAGGGGGAAACTATGGCTACACCTTC. This chain links TRBV2 with TRBJ1-2; 11 positions match TRBD1. The CDR3 is 14 amino acids. CDR1 is SNHLY, CDR2 FYNNEI, per germline. Unmatched junction bases numbered 2, after V lost 6 bases and J lost 2 bases.

The V and J genes are TRBV18 and TRBJ2-3; D may be TRBD1 (5 bases). Germline loops: CDR1 KGHSH, CDR2 LQKENI. This CDR3 region has 13 residues. V was trimmed by 3 bases and J by 4 bases, leaving 8 bases between them. CDR3 sequence (DNA): TGTGCCAGCTCACCGATGACAGCAGATACGCAGTATTTT. It specifies CASSPMTADTQYF.

This clone occurred once. V and J are TRBV2 and TRBJ1-1; possibly TRBD1 for D (6 bases). Trimming removed 7 bases from V and 2 bases from J, with 8 bases in between. CDR1 is SNHLY and CDR2 is FYNNEI in the germline V gene. This CDR3 is built from 12 residues. CDR3 sequence: CASKDSNTEAFF. The CDR3 nucleotides are TGTGCCAGCAAGGACAGTAACACTGAAGCTTTCTTT. Full variable domain (remainder filled in from reference TRBV2 and TRBJ1-1): EPEVTQTPSHQVTQMGQEVILRCVPISNHLYFYWYRQILGQKVEFLVSFYNNEISEKSEIFDDQFSVERPDGSNFTLKIRSTKLEDSAMYFCASKDSNTEAFFGQGTRLTVV.

The V and J genes are TRBV10-3 and TRBJ1-2; perhaps TRBD1 as D (5 bases). The V and J ends lost 6 bases and 8 bases respectively, with 19 bases between them. This CDR3 region has 14 residues. The germline CDR1 and CDR2 sequences are ENHRY and SYGVKD. The CDR3 loop reads CAISSGAPGGGYTF. Here the CDR3 DNA reads TGTGCCATCAGCTCCGGGGCCCCGGGGGGGGGCTACACCTTC.

The chain recombines TRBV28 with TRBJ2-7; D remains unclear. CDR3 length: 12 amino acids. Trimming shortened V by 1 base and J by 4 bases, and 5 bases separated the two germline ends. Germline CDR1 MDHEN, CDR2 SYDVKM. The CDR3 DNA is TGTGCCAGCAGTTTATATAGTTACGAGCAGTACTTC. It codes for CASSLYSYEQYF.

V and J are TRBV28 and TRBJ1-2; unclear D gene. Trimming took 6 bases from V and 10 from J, leaving 12 bases between them. There are 11 residues in the CDR3. Germline values: CDR1 MDHEN, CDR2 SYDVKM. The CDR3 protein is CASRMGSHYTF. CDR3 DNA: TGTGCCAGCAGAATGGGGAGTCACTACACCTTC.

The chain couples TRBV29-1 to TRBJ2-3; unclear D gene. This CDR3 is 12 amino acids long. Germline-derived CDR1 and CDR2 are SQVTM and ANQGSEA. Between the trimmed V and J ends, which lost 5 bases and 1 base, there was a span of 7 bases. The CDR3 is CSVLAGTDTQYF. The CDR3 nucleotides read TGCAGCGTTCTTGCTGGCACAGATACGCAGTATTTT.

The genes are TRBV6-1 and TRBJ1-5; a possible D gene is TRBD1 (5 bases). CDR3 length: 15 residues. The germline V gene encodes CDR1 MNHNS and CDR2 SASEGT. V was trimmed by 1 base and J by 1 base, leaving 8 bases between them. The CDR3 nucleotides read TGTGCCAGCAGTGAAGAGGGGCCCAGCAATCAGCCCCAGCATTTT. It codes for CASSEEGPSNQPQHF.

The rearrangement uses TRBV11-2 and TRBJ2-4; 9 positions agree with TRBD1. The CDR3 covers 19 residues. Germline V gives CDR1 SGHAT, CDR2 FQNNGV. The V and J ends lost 3 bases and 0 bases, in that order; junction bases with no gene match: 12. CDR3 DNA sequence: TGTGCCAGCAGCTTCCTGAGGGGACAGGGTTACCTAGCCAAAAACATTCAGTACTTC. Translating gives CASSFLRGQGYLAKNIQYF.

The V call is TRBV5-1, the J call TRBJ2-7; 10 positions agree with TRBD1. The V segment lost 5 bases and the J segment 5 bases; nucleotides outside the gene matches: 4. Per the germline V gene, CDR1 is SGHRS and CDR2 is YFSETQ. This CDR3 has 13 amino acids. The CDR3 here is CASSRDRGHEQYF. DNA for the CDR3: TGCGCCAGCAGTAGGGACAGGGGCCACGAGCAGTACTTC.